The next 30 T cell receptor beta chains were all read from a single sample in a study of T cells in women clearing cervical HPV infection. Generated by immunoSEQ multiplex PCR, the TCRdb table keeps only in-frame clones and is missing some. The sample shows approximately 33,000 clones, and 8.4% sits with its ten largest clones. Sequencing was performed on blood buffy coat. The receptor set was obtained from a woman aged 18-70 years with a cervical HPV16 infection that either progressed to CIN3+ or cleared (not recorded which).

Note on this clone: The observed sequence ends 3 residues before the CDR3 terminus, with the missing tail filled in from the germline J gene. This chain links TRBV7-9 with TRBJ2-4; a weak D match, TRBD1 (6 bases). This CDR3 region has 12 residues. The germline V gene encodes CDR1 SEHNR and CDR2 FQNEAQ (reference sequence). The sequenced part of the CDR3 DNA is TGTGCCAGCAGCCTCACAGGGTCTGGT. Translated: CASSLTGSG. The CDR3 as a whole reads CASSLTGSGQYF.

About this clone itself: The DNA ends 3 residues before the CDR3 does, and the rest of the CDR3 is filled in from the germline J gene. The chain has TRBV19 and TRBJ2-7; D is ambiguous. Germline V gives CDR1 LNHDA, CDR2 SQIVND (reference sequence). V gave up 4 bases and J gave up 5 bases, with 12 bases separating them. CDR3 size: 13 residues. The CDR3 sequence is CASSTARSDEQYF. The part of the CDR3 DNA that was read is TGTGCCAGTAGTACAGCGAGATCGGACGAG.

A remark on this clone: Read coverage stops 3 residues before the CDR3 terminus; the germline J gene supplies the remainder. The chain couples TRBV11-1 to TRBJ1-6, with 8 bases aligning to TRBD1. CDR3 length equals 15 residues. The V segment lost 4 bases and the J segment 10 bases; nucleotides outside the gene matches: 9. Germline V gives CDR1 SGHAT, CDR2 FQDESV (reference sequence). CDR3 loop: CASSSNRGSGSPLHF. The sequenced part of the CDR3 DNA is TGTGCCAGCAGCTCAAACAGGGGGAGTGGATCACCC.

Concerning this clone: The sequence runs out 3 residues before the end of the CDR3; the remainder is reconstructed from the germline J gene. The chain uses TRBV20-1 and TRBJ2-7; TRBD2 matches at 11 bases. The V gene's germline CDR1 is DFQATT and CDR2 SNEGSKA (reference sequence). Unmatched junction bases numbered 8, after V lost 1 base and J lost 6 bases. The CDR3 is made up of 15 amino acids. This chain's CDR3 is CSARGSSGRQLEQYF. Partial CDR3 DNA: TGCAGTGCTAGAGGTTCTAGCGGGAGGCAACTCGAG.

Regarding this clone: The CDR3 is cut off 3 residues early in the read; its end comes from the germline J gene. The V call is TRBV19, the J call TRBJ1-2, with no clear D. The CDR3 totals 15 residues. The V gene's germline CDR1 is LNHDA and CDR2 SQIVND (reference sequence). The CDR3 reads CASSIEAAPTNDYTF. The CDR3 DNA, read in part, is TGTGCCAGTAGTATAGAAGCAGCGCCTACCAATGAC.

Comment on this clone: The read finishes 3 residues shy of the CDR3 end, and the germline J gene is used to complete it. This rearrangement joins TRBV2 to TRBJ2-7; 7 bases align to TRBD1. The CDR3 runs to 16 residues. Germline CDR1 and CDR2: SNHLY and FYNNEI. V gave up 5 bases and J gave up 2 bases; unmatched junction bases: 12. CDR3 bases read: TGTGCCAGCAGTTATGGCCCGGACAGGAAAACCTACGAG. Its translation: CASSYGPDRKTYE. The full CDR3 sequence reads CASSYGPDRKTYEQYF.

In the case of this clone: With the read ending 3 residues before the CDR3 end, the germline J gene is used to fill in that end. The rearrangement uses TRBV20-1 and TRBJ2-1; TRBD1 might be the D (5 bases). This CDR3 comprises 11 residues. Germline loops: CDR1 DFQATT, CDR2 SNEGSKA (reference sequence). Trimming cost V 5 bases and J 9 bases, with 11 bases left between them. CDR3 DNA, as far as it was read: TGCAGTGCTCTGCAGGGTGGTGAG. This sequence encodes CSALQGGE. The full CDR3 reads CSALQGGEQFF.

About this clone: Read data end 3 residues before the CDR3 end; the end is taken from the germline J gene. The rearrangement joins TRBV7-3 to TRBJ2-7; D is possibly TRBD2 (6 bases). V was clipped by 5 bases and J by 3 bases, with 14 bases between them. This CDR3 is built from 14 residues. The germline CDR1 and CDR2 sequences are SGHTA and FQGTGA. Incomplete CDR3 DNA: TGTGCCAGCAGCCCTTTACCGGGGGACTACGAG. Protein: CASSPLPGDYE. The entire CDR3 protein is CASSPLPGDYEQYF.

In regard to this clone: The CDR3 end falls 3 residues outside the read, so it is completed with the germline J gene. V and J are TRBV7-2 and TRBJ1-2; 10 nucleotides line up with TRBD1. With V trimmed by 4 bases and J by 2 bases, 4 bases remained unmatched. The CDR3 length is 15 residues. CDR1 is SGHTA and CDR2 is FQGNSA in the germline V gene. The CDR3: CASSWTGGTNYGYTF. CDR3 DNA, as far as it was read: TGTGCCAGCAGCTGGACAGGGGGAACCAACTATGGC. The full variable domain, completed using reference TRBV7-2 and TRBJ1-2, is GAGVSQSPSNKVTEKGKDVELRCDPISGHTALYWYRQSLGQGLEFLIYFQGNSAPDKSGLPSDRFSAERTGGSVSTLTIQRTQQEDSAVYLCASSWTGGTNYGYTFGSGTRLTVV.

A remark on this clone: The read ends 3 residues shy of where the CDR3 ends; the end is completed using the germline J gene. The rearrangement links TRBV5-1 to TRBJ2-4, with no clear D. Germline values: CDR1 SGHRS, CDR2 YFSETQ. V lost 0 bases to trimming and J lost 0 bases, with 10 bases between them. The CDR3 runs to 16 residues. The part of the CDR3 DNA that was read is TGCGCCAGCAGCTTGGGCGAATCTCTAGCCAAAAACATT. This sequence encodes CASSLGESLAKNI. The whole CDR3 protein is CASSLGESLAKNIQYF. Using reference TRBV5-1 and TRBJ2-4 for the parts outside the CDR3, the full variable domain is KAGVTQTPRYLIKTRGQQVTLSCSPISGHRSVSWYQQTPGQGLQFLFEYFSETQRNKGNFPGRFSGRQFSNSRSEMNVSTLELGDSALYLCASSLGESLAKNIQYFGAGTRLSVL.

The CDR3 loop reads CASSEQTGSRVNIQYF. The CDR3 bases that were read are TGCGCCAGCAGCGAGCAAACAGGGAGCAGGGTCAACATT. The chain has TRBV5-1 and TRBJ2-4, with a possible D match to TRBD1 (6 bases). The sequence runs out 3 residues before the end of the CDR3; the remainder is reconstructed from the germline J gene. Germline V gives CDR1 SGHRS, CDR2 YFSETQ. Trimming removed 4 bases at V and 7 bases at J, with 21 bases between. The CDR3 loop spans 16 amino acids.

As to this clone: Other DNA sequences from this sample encode an identical CDR3 as well. CDR3 sequence: CASSPSGTEAFF. The sequenced part of the CDR3 DNA is TGTGCCAGCAGCCCGTCGGGCACTGAA. The chain carries TRBV7-9 and TRBJ1-1; D not certain. The read comes to an end 3 residues before the CDR3 does, leaving the germline J gene to fill in the end. Germline V lookup: CDR1 SEHNR, CDR2 FQNEAQ (reference sequence). The length of the CDR3 is 12 residues. V lost 5 bases and J lost 4, with 8 bases in between. Full variable domain (missing parts from reference TRBV7-9 and TRBJ1-1): DTGVSQNPRHKITKRGQNVTFRCDPISEHNRLYWYRQTLGQGPEFLTYFQNEAQLEKSRLLSDRFSAERPKGSFSTLEIQRTEQGDSAMYLCASSPSGTEAFFGQGTRLTVV.

Concerning this clone itself: The read ends 3 residues early relative to the CDR3; the germline J gene fills the gap. The chain employs TRBV5-1 and TRBJ2-5, with D hard to call. Germline values: CDR1 SGHRS, CDR2 YFSETQ. V lost 4 bases to trimming and J lost 2 bases, with 9 bases between them. This CDR3 has 13 residues. The CDR3 bases that were read are TGCGCCAGCAGCACCTACGTTCAAGAGACC. Protein product: CASSTYVQET. The entire CDR3 protein is CASSTYVQETQYF.

Turning to this clone: The observed sequence ends 3 residues before the CDR3 terminus, with the missing tail filled in from the germline J gene. The chain has TRBV19 and TRBJ2-2; TRBD1 agrees at 8 bases. The V gene's germline CDR1 is LNHDA and CDR2 SQIVND (reference sequence). V gave up 4 bases and J gave up 3 bases; unmatched junction bases: 7. This CDR3 contains 16 residues. The CDR3 bases that were read are TGTGCCAGTAGTACGGACAGGGTCGCGGACACCGGGGAG. Protein product: CASSTDRVADTGE. The whole CDR3 protein is CASSTDRVADTGELFF.

As to this clone: Read sequence stops 3 residues before the CDR3 end, and the germline J gene provides the missing end. V and J are TRBV20-1 and TRBJ1-4; D possibly corresponds to TRBD1 (6 bases). Looked up from germline, CDR1 is DFQATT and CDR2 is SNEGSKA (reference sequence). There are 15 residues in the CDR3. The germline V and J ends were trimmed by 3 bases and 2 bases, with 13 bases remaining between them. Partial CDR3 DNA: TGCAGTGCTAGTCGGGGGGGCAGGACTAATGAAAAA. It codes for CSASRGGRTNEK. The whole CDR3 reads CSASRGGRTNEKLFF.

Concerning this clone itself: The CDR3 is cut off 3 residues early in the read; its end comes from the germline J gene. The chain links TRBV5-6 to TRBJ2-3; weak D call: TRBD1 (6 bases). This CDR3 region has 15 residues. Germline V gene data show CDR1 as SGHDT and CDR2 as YYEEEE. The chain's CDR3 is CASRGNPGVGETQYF. The CDR3 bases that were read are TGTGCCAGCCGCGGAAACCCAGGGGTAGGGGAGACG.

Notes on this clone: The CDR3 end lies 3 residues beyond the end of the read and is filled in from the germline J gene. This chain links TRBV28 with TRBJ2-7; 8 nucleotides match TRBD1. The CDR3 has 12 amino acids. The trim removed 10 bases at V and 0 bases at J, leaving 2 bases unmatched. CDR1 and CDR2 from the germline V gene are MDHEN and SYDVKM. The CDR3 here is CATRGHSYEQYF. The part of the CDR3 DNA that was read is TGTGCCACCAGGGGGCACTCCTACGAG.

Regarding this clone: Read data end 3 residues before the CDR3 end; the end is taken from the germline J gene. This rearrangement joins TRBV7-3 to TRBJ2-3; 10 nucleotides agree with TRBD2. Germline CDR1 and CDR2: SGHTA and FQGTGA. The CDR3 consists of 14 residues. J lost 8 bases, V lost 5 bases, and 7 bases had no gene match. The CDR3 DNA, read in part, is TGTGCCAGCAGCGCCGGACTAGCGGAACCTACG. It translates to CASSAGLAEPT. Given in full, the CDR3 is CASSAGLAEPTQYF. Full variable domain (remainder filled in from reference TRBV7-3 and TRBJ2-3): GAGVSQTPSNKVTEKGKYVELRCDPISGHTALYWYRQSLGQGPEFLIYFQGTGAADDSGLPNDRFFAVRPEGSVSTLKIQRTERGDSAVYLCASSAGLAEPTQYFGPGTRLTVL.

Points on this clone: The observed sequence ends 3 residues before the CDR3 terminus, with the missing tail filled in from the germline J gene. V gene TRBV7-3 combines with J gene TRBJ2-3; D is unclear. This CDR3 is 16 amino acids long. Germline CDR1 and CDR2: SGHTA and FQGTGA. Trimming cost V 3 bases and J 2 bases, with 15 bases left between them. CDR3 in amino acids: CASSFQGSQNTDTQYF. CDR3 DNA, as far as it was read: TGTGCCAGCAGCTTTCAAGGGTCCCAGAACACAGATACG.

Concerning this clone itself: The read ends 3 residues before the CDR3 terminus; that terminus is restored from the germline J gene. This chain links TRBV6-2 or TRBV6-3 with TRBJ2-3, with D unclear. CDR1 is MNHEY and CDR2 is SVGEGT in the germline V gene. The CDR3 sequence is 14 residues long. CDR3 DNA, as far as it was read: TGTGCCAGCAGCCCTATAGCCCCCCGGCAGCCG. It codes for CASSPIAPRQP. The full CDR3 protein is CASSPIAPRQPQYF.

Notes on this clone: Read coverage stops 3 residues before the CDR3 terminus; the germline J gene supplies the remainder. The gene calls are TRBV2 and TRBJ2-1; 10 bases align to TRBD2. With 4 bases clipped from V and 7 bases from J, the junction kept 4 bases outside the gene matches. The CDR3 consists of 14 residues. Germline V gene sequence: CDR1 SNHLY, CDR2 FYNNEI. The CDR3 protein is CASSGGLAHNEQFF. CDR3 bases read: TGTGCCAGCAGTGGGGGACTAGCGCATAATGAG. Full variable domain (missing parts from reference TRBV2 and TRBJ2-1): EPEVTQTPSHQVTQMGQEVILRCVPISNHLYFYWYRQILGQKVEFLVSFYNNEISEKSEIFDDQFSVERPDGSNFTLKIRSTKLEDSAMYFCASSGGLAHNEQFFGPGTRLTVL.

A word on this clone: The observed sequence ends 3 residues before the CDR3 terminus, with the missing tail filled in from the germline J gene. This chain links TRBV4-2 with TRBJ2-1, with 11 bases lining up with TRBD2. J was trimmed by 0 bases and V by 4 bases; bases with no gene match: 17. The CDR3 contains 21 residues. Germline V gene lookup returns CDR1 LGHNA and CDR2 YNFKEQ. The CDR3 loop is CASSPPFGLAGGHSSYNEQFF. The sequenced CDR3 bases are TGTGCCAGCAGCCCCCCTTTTGGTCTAGCGGGGGGACATAGCTCCTACAATGAG.

To note about this clone: Germline is not matched at one junction end, which may reflect a read error. With the read ending 3 residues before the CDR3 end, the germline J gene is used to fill in that end. This chain uses TRBV4-2 with TRBJ2-5, with 7 bases fitting TRBD1. The CDR3 sequence is 14 residues long. CDR1 LGHNA and CDR2 YNFKEQ come from the germline V gene. The covered CDR3 bases are TGCGCCAGCAGCACCTGGACAGGACAAGAGACC. Encoded protein: CASSTWTGQET. The full-length CDR3 reads as CASSTWTGQETQYF.

With regard to this clone: The read ends 3 residues before the CDR3 terminus; that terminus is restored from the germline J gene. The chain recombines TRBV7-9 with TRBJ1-1; no firm D call. The V end lost 7 bases, the J end lost 1 base, and 16 bases lay between the germline ends. This CDR3 spans 15 amino acids. The germline CDR1 and CDR2 sequences are SEHNR and FQNEAQ (reference sequence). The chain's CDR3 is CASTKLPTGNTEAFF. CDR3 DNA (partial): TGTGCCAGCACCAAATTACCGACGGGGAACACTGAA.

On this clone itself: The read comes to an end 3 residues before the CDR3 does, leaving the germline J gene to fill in the end. The chain carries TRBV20-1 and TRBJ1-5; 8 bases fit TRBD1. CDR1 is DFQATT and CDR2 is SNEGSKA in the germline V gene (reference sequence). The trim removed 4 bases at V and 2 bases at J, leaving 10 bases unmatched. This CDR3 spans 16 amino acids. The sequenced part of the CDR3 DNA is TGCAGTGCTAACCGGGACAGGAACCCCCGCAATCAGCCC. It translates to CSANRDRNPRNQP. The entire CDR3 reads CSANRDRNPRNQPQHF.

Comment on this clone: The read ends 3 residues shy of where the CDR3 ends; the end is completed using the germline J gene. The chain is built from TRBV6-2 or TRBV6-3 and TRBJ1-1; TRBD1 is a possible D gene (6 bases). The V end was cut by 6 bases, the J end by 1 base, with 6 bases between. CDR1 MNHEY and CDR2 SVGEGT come from the germline V gene. The CDR3 is made up of 12 amino acids. CDR3 loop: CASRDRNTEAFF. CDR3 DNA, as far as it was read: TGTGCCAGCAGGGACAGGAACACTGAA.

Turning to this clone: The read halts 3 residues ahead of the CDR3 end, with the missing end drawn from the germline J gene. V and J are TRBV2 and TRBJ2-3, with 8 nucleotides matching TRBD2. CDR1 SNHLY and CDR2 FYNNEI come from the germline V gene. The CDR3 totals 14 residues. CDR3 residues: CASRGGGHGETQYF. The DNA read from the CDR3 is TGTGCCAGCCGGGGCGGGGGGCATGGGGAGACG.

As to this clone: The read is 3 residues too short to cover the CDR3 end, so that end is filled in from the germline J gene. V usage is TRBV6-1 and J usage is TRBJ1-2; TRBD1 agrees at 10 bases. This CDR3 is 14 amino acids long. The V gene end was trimmed by 3 bases and the J gene end by 4 bases; junction bases not matched to a gene: 2. CDR1 is MNHNS and CDR2 is SASEGT in the germline V gene. Partial CDR3 DNA: TGTGCCAGCAGTGAGGGACAGGGGTTCTATGGC. It encodes CASSEGQGFYG. The complete CDR3 sequence is CASSEGQGFYGYTF.

Remarks on this clone: Read sequence stops 3 residues before the CDR3 end, and the germline J gene provides the missing end. The gene calls are TRBV7-9 and TRBJ1-4, with 7 bases lining up with TRBD1. This CDR3 spans 13 amino acids. Unmatched junction bases numbered 3, after V lost 5 bases and J lost 6 bases. Germline lookup yields CDR1 SEHNR and CDR2 FQNEAQ (reference sequence). The sequenced CDR3 bases are TGTGCCAGCAGCAAAGGACAGGATGAAAAA. The encoded protein is CASSKGQDEK. In full, the CDR3 reads CASSKGQDEKLFF.

Note on this clone: The read is 3 residues too short to cover the CDR3 end, so that end is filled in from the germline J gene. The V and J genes are TRBV24-1 and TRBJ2-7; TRBD2 matches 7 bases. The CDR3 has 14 residues. V trimming: 3 bases; J trimming: 1 base; junction bases outside the gene matches: 2. Germline V CDR1 and CDR2: KGHDR, SFDVKD. CDR3 DNA (partial): TGTGCCACCAGTGATGCTAGCGGTTCCTACGAG. Translated: CATSDASGSYE. The whole CDR3 sequence reads CATSDASGSYEQYF.